Shown below are 10 T cell receptor beta chains from a single sample sequenced in a study of shared clonotypes between healthy human individuals. The repertoire was sequenced with immunoSEQ multiplex PCR; TCRdb's copy has only in-frame clones and lacks some. The table has 2 million to 2.5 million clones, roughly 95% seen once; the top ten hold roughly 0.13%. Sequences were obtained from naive CD4+ T cells sorted from blood. Subset reported: CD45RA+ positively selected. These receptors were taken from a man aged 18 to 29 in good health.

Details on this clone: Other DNA sequences from this sample encode an identical CDR3 as well. This chain connects TRBV5-1 to TRBJ2-2, with 11 bases that match TRBD2. The J segment lost 5 bases and the V segment lost 3 bases, leaving 3 bases of the junction unmatched. The CDR3 loop spans 15 amino acids. The V gene's germline CDR1 is SGHRS and CDR2 YFSETQ. The DNA for the CDR3 is TGCGCCAGCAGCTCTCTAGCGGGAGGAACCGGGGAGCTGTTTTTT. Its translation is CASSSLAGGTGELFF.

The rearrangement uses TRBV6-6 and TRBJ2-1, with 12 bases that match TRBD2. CDR1 and CDR2 (germline): MNHNY, SVGAGI (reference sequence). This CDR3 has 14 amino acids. The ends lost 7 bases at V and 5 bases at J; junction bases unmatched: 3. This chain's CDR3 is CASILAGGDNEQFF. The CDR3, as DNA: TGTGCCAGCATCCTAGCGGGAGGGGACAATGAGCAGTTCTTC.

The chain is built from TRBV2 and TRBJ2-7; 7 nucleotides line up with TRBD1. The germline CDR1 and CDR2 sequences are SNHLY and FYNNEI. The ends lost 6 bases at V and 0 bases at J; junction bases unmatched: 5. The CDR3 length is 14 residues. The CDR3 spells CASRTDRYSYEQYF. CDR3 DNA sequence: TGTGCCAGCAGGACGGACAGGTACTCCTACGAGCAGTACTTC.

Concerning this clone itself: Other DNA sequences of this sample code for an identical CDR3. The chain has TRBV5-4 and TRBJ2-7; 7 bases match TRBD1. Germline lookup yields CDR1 SGHNT and CDR2 YYREEE (reference sequence). Trimming at V came to 0 bases and at J to 1 base, leaving 1 base not matched to a gene. This CDR3 contains 14 residues. CDR3 nucleotides: TGTGCCAGCAGCTTGGCGGGACAGTCCTACGAGCAGTACTTC. Its protein product is CASSLAGQSYEQYF.

The chain employs TRBV27 and TRBJ2-5; TRBD2 matches 8 bases. The V segment lost 0 bases and the J segment 4 bases; nucleotides outside the gene matches: 13. The germline V gene encodes CDR1 MNHEY and CDR2 SMNVEV (reference sequence). The CDR3 runs 18 residues. DNA of the CDR3: TGTGCCAGCAGTTTATCGTCATTGGCGGGAGGTATTGGAGAGACCCAGTACTTC. This gives the protein CASSLSSLAGGIGETQYF.

V and J are TRBV27 and TRBJ2-1; 10 nucleotides line up with TRBD2. With 7 bases clipped from V and 7 bases from J, the junction kept 7 bases outside the gene matches. CDR1 and CDR2 from the germline V gene are MNHEY and SMNVEV (reference sequence). This CDR3 contains 14 residues. The CDR3 nucleotides are TGTGCCAGCAAAGCGGGAGGGCCGAGGAATGAGCAGTTCTTC. Protein product: CASKAGGPRNEQFF.

The V gene is TRBV12-5, the J gene TRBJ2-6; D gene unclear. Trimming stripped 11 bases from V and 0 bases from J, with 8 bases between. Looked up from germline, CDR1 is LGHNT and CDR2 is FRNRAP. The CDR3 is 13 amino acids. DNA for the CDR3: TGTGCTGCCTCCTCCTCTGGGGCCAACGTCCTGACTTTC. Amino acids: CAASSSGANVLTF.

CDR3: CASRSVQGNYGYTF. The DNA of the CDR3 is TGTGCCAGCAGGAGTGTACAGGGCAACTATGGCTACACCTTC. The V and J genes are TRBV9 and TRBJ1-2; maybe TRBD1 (6 bases). This CDR3 is built from 14 residues. Trimming left V 5 bases short and J 2 bases short, with 13 bases between. The germline V gene has CDR1 SGDLS and CDR2 YYNGEE. The full variable domain, rest sourced from reference TRBV9 and TRBJ1-2, is DSGVTQTPKHLITATGQRVTLRCSPRSGDLSVYWYQQSLDQGLQFLIQYYNGEERAKGNILERFSAQQFPDLHSELNLSSLELGDSALYFCASRSVQGNYGYTFGSGTRLTVV.

This clone was seen once. The chain recombines TRBV27 with TRBJ1-6; 7 bases are shared with TRBD1. V lost 5 bases, J lost 0 bases, and 10 bases stayed unmatched. Germline assignment: CDR1 MNHEY and CDR2 SMNVEV (reference sequence). The CDR3 runs to 18 residues. Here the CDR3 reads CASSLRGFPSSYNSPLHF. CDR3 nucleotides: TGTGCCAGCAGTCTCAGGGGGTTCCCGAGCTCCTATAATTCACCCCTCCACTTT.

With respect to this clone: The same CDR3 can be traced to other DNA sequences in this sample. The rearrangement uses TRBV12-5 and TRBJ2-5, with 13 bases matching TRBD2. The V and J ends lost 1 base and 5 bases, in that order; junction bases with no gene match: 1. The CDR3 has 15 amino acids. In germline, CDR1 is LGHNT, CDR2 FRNRAP. CDR3 protein: CASGLGLAGGETQYF. Written as DNA, the CDR3 is TGTGCTAGTGGTTTGGGACTAGCGGGAGGTGAGACCCAGTACTTC. Full variable domain (rest looked up from reference TRBV12-5 and TRBJ2-5): DARVTQTPRHKVTEMGQEVTMRCQPILGHNTVFWYRQTMMQGLELLAYFRNRAPLDDSGMPKDRFSAEMPDATLATLKIQPSEPRDSAVYFCASGLGLAGGETQYFGPGTRLLVL.